The rows below give T cell receptor beta chains drawn from one sample of a study of T cells in Graves' hyperthyroidism and ophthalmopathy. TCRdb re-called the multiplex PCR reads with MiXCR, one entry per CDR3 protein. Of some 770,000 distinct CDR3 sequences detected, about 17% appear once; the ten largest clones hold under 8.5%. Sequencing was performed on blood. These TCRs come from a man younger than 35 with Graves' hyperthyroidism. CDR3s include the opening cysteine and the closing phenylalanine or tryptophan. Fields, in order: clone size, D gene, V gene, J gene, CDR3 DNA, CDR3 protein. The D gene is left open where the match is weak. The listing skips clone size in some rows; elsewhere it reads once, few, many or a size class.

clone_size: many; d_call: TRBD2; v_call: TRBV12-3/TRBV12-4; j_call: TRBJ2-7; cdr3_nt: TGTGCCAGCAGTTTATATCGGGAGGGCGACGAGCAGTACTTC; cdr3_aa: CASSLYREGDEQYF
clone_size: .; d_call: .; v_call: TRBV7-3; j_call: TRBJ2-7; cdr3_nt: TGTGCCAGCAGCTTAACTGGCGGGGCGACTACCTACGAGCAGTACTTC; cdr3_aa: CASSLTGGATTYEQYF
clone_size: .; d_call: .; v_call: TRBV7-3; j_call: TRBJ2-3; cdr3_nt: TGTGCCAGCAGCTTAACGATCACGCCGGCAGATACGCAGTATTTT; cdr3_aa: CASSLTITPADTQYF
clone_size: few; d_call: .; v_call: TRBV2; j_call: TRBJ1-5; cdr3_nt: TGTGCCAGCAGTGAAATCCCAAGCAATCAGCCCCAGCATTTT; cdr3_aa: CASSEIPSNQPQHF
clone_size: .; d_call: TRBD2; v_call: TRBV20-1; j_call: TRBJ2-1; cdr3_nt: TGCAGTGCTAGAGACCGGCGTAGCGGGAGCTCCTACAATGAGCAGTTCTTC; cdr3_aa: CSARDRRSGSSYNEQFF
clone_size: few; d_call: TRBD2; v_call: TRBV11-2; j_call: TRBJ2-3; cdr3_nt: TGTGCCAGCAGCACCGGACTAGCGGGTAACACGCAGTATTTT; cdr3_aa: CASSTGLAGNTQYF
clone_size: .; d_call: .; v_call: TRBV6-2/TRBV6-3; j_call: TRBJ2-6; cdr3_nt: TGTGCCAGCAGTACGGGAGGGGCCAACGTCCTGACTTTC; cdr3_aa: CASSTGGANVLTF
clone_size: .; d_call: .; v_call: TRBV14; j_call: TRBJ2-2; cdr3_nt: TGTGCCAGCAGCCAAGATCGAGGGACCCGAAACACCGGGGAGCTGTTTTTT; cdr3_aa: CASSQDRGTRNTGELFF
clone_size: many; d_call: .; v_call: TRBV7-2; j_call: TRBJ2-7; cdr3_nt: TGTGCCAGCAGCTTAAGCTCAGGGTTATACGAGCAGTACTTC; cdr3_aa: CASSLSSGLYEQYF
clone_size: many; d_call: .; v_call: TRBV27; j_call: TRBJ1-1; cdr3_nt: TGTGCCAGCAGTTTAAGTCCCGGGCCGATGAACACTGAAGCTTTCTTT; cdr3_aa: CASSLSPGPMNTEAFF
clone_size: once; d_call: TRBD2; v_call: TRBV20-1; j_call: TRBJ2-3; cdr3_nt: TGCAGTGCTAGAGGAATGACTAGCGGGAGCACAGATACGCAGTATTTT; cdr3_aa: CSARGMTSGSTDTQYF
clone_size: many; d_call: .; v_call: TRBV7-2; j_call: TRBJ2-5; cdr3_nt: TGTGCCAGCAGCTTAAATCAGGGAGAGACCCAGTACTTC; cdr3_aa: CASSLNQGETQYF
clone_size: few; d_call: .; v_call: TRBV15; j_call: TRBJ2-5; cdr3_nt: TGTGCCACCAGCAGAGTCCGGGACTGGGACACCCAGTACTTC; cdr3_aa: CATSRVRDWDTQYF
clone_size: few; d_call: .; v_call: TRBV27; j_call: TRBJ2-1; cdr3_nt: TGTGCCAGCAGTGAGGACGGGGGATCCGGGGGCAATGAGCAGTTCTTC; cdr3_aa: CASSEDGGSGGNEQFF
clone_size: many; d_call: TRBD2; v_call: TRBV7-3; j_call: TRBJ2-1; cdr3_nt: TGTGCCAGCAGCTTAATGGGCGGGAGGTACAATGAGCAGTTCTTC; cdr3_aa: CASSLMGGRYNEQFF
clone_size: .; d_call: TRBD1; v_call: TRBV25-1; j_call: TRBJ1-1; cdr3_nt: TGTGCCAGCAGTGAGACAGGGGGCCTGAACACTGAAGCTTTCTTT; cdr3_aa: CASSETGGLNTEAFF
clone_size: .; d_call: .; v_call: TRBV5-5; j_call: TRBJ2-3; cdr3_nt: TGTGCCAGCAGCTCGGTCCTCTGGGGGGCAGATACGCAGTATTTT; cdr3_aa: CASSSVLWGADTQYF
clone_size: few; d_call: TRBD1; v_call: TRBV28; j_call: TRBJ1-1; cdr3_nt: TGTGCCAGCAGTTTACCGGGACAGGGGATCACTGAAGCTTTCTTT; cdr3_aa: CASSLPGQGITEAFF
clone_size: few; d_call: TRBD2; v_call: TRBV15; j_call: TRBJ2-1; cdr3_nt: TGTGCCACCCGTACTAGCAGCGGGAGAAATGAGCAGTTCTTC; cdr3_aa: CATRTSSGRNEQFF
clone_size: .; d_call: .; v_call: TRBV2; j_call: TRBJ1-2; cdr3_nt: TGTGCCAGCAGTGAATTAGGCGTTAACTATGGCTACACCTTC; cdr3_aa: CASSELGVNYGYTF
clone_size: .; d_call: TRBD2; v_call: TRBV20-1; j_call: TRBJ2-7; cdr3_nt: TGCAGTGCTTCCCCCCCGGGTAGCGGGAGCTACGAGCAGTACTTC; cdr3_aa: CSASPPGSGSYEQYF
clone_size: many; d_call: .; v_call: TRBV28; j_call: TRBJ1-5; cdr3_nt: TGTGCCAGCAGTCCCGACAGCCCGAGCAATCAGCCCCAGCATTTT; cdr3_aa: CASSPDSPSNQPQHF
clone_size: many; d_call: TRBD1; v_call: TRBV28; j_call: TRBJ2-7; cdr3_nt: TGTGCCAGCAGGACGGGACAGGGTGGTTACGAGCAGTACTTC; cdr3_aa: CASRTGQGGYEQYF
clone_size: .; d_call: TRBD1; v_call: TRBV20-1; j_call: TRBJ1-1; cdr3_nt: TGCAGTGCTAGAGATCGGACAGGGAAAGCTGAAGCTTTCTTT; cdr3_aa: CSARDRTGKAEAFF
clone_size: few; d_call: TRBD2; v_call: TRBV7-9; j_call: TRBJ2-1; cdr3_nt: TGTGCCAGCAGCTTAAACACCTGGAGCGGGAACTACAATGAGCAGTTCTTC; cdr3_aa: CASSLNTWSGNYNEQFF
clone_size: .; d_call: .; v_call: TRBV7-9; j_call: TRBJ1-1; cdr3_nt: TGTGCCAGCAGCTTTTACGGGACACAGAACACTGAAGCTTTCTTT; cdr3_aa: CASSFYGTQNTEAFF
clone_size: few; d_call: .; v_call: TRBV28; j_call: TRBJ1-4; cdr3_nt: TGTGCCAGCAGTTCGGCATACGACAGGAATATGAGAAAACTGTTTTTT; cdr3_aa: CASSSAYDRNMRKLFF
clone_size: few; d_call: TRBD2; v_call: TRBV5-1; j_call: TRBJ2-2; cdr3_nt: TGCGCCAGCAGCTTGGCCGATTGGCGGGAGGCCGGGGAGCTGTTTTTT; cdr3_aa: CASSLADWREAGELFF
clone_size: few; d_call: TRBD2; v_call: TRBV5-1; j_call: TRBJ2-1; cdr3_nt: TGCGCCAGCAGCCCTAGTGGGCTAGCGGGAGAGCAGTTCTTC; cdr3_aa: CASSPSGLAGEQFF
clone_size: many; d_call: .; v_call: TRBV12-3/TRBV12-4; j_call: TRBJ1-3; cdr3_nt: TGTGCCAGCAGTTCCGACGGCTACTCTGGAAACACCATATATTTT; cdr3_aa: CASSSDGYSGNTIYF
clone_size: few; d_call: TRBD1; v_call: TRBV6-2/TRBV6-3; j_call: TRBJ1-5; cdr3_nt: TGTGCCAGCAGTTACCCGACAGGGGGCCTTCGGGTTCAGCCCCAGCATTTT; cdr3_aa: CASSYPTGGLRVQPQHF
clone_size: .; d_call: TRBD2; v_call: TRBV19; j_call: TRBJ2-1; cdr3_nt: TGTGCCAGTAGCAAAGGGACTAGTCCCCACAATGAGCAGTTCTTC; cdr3_aa: CASSKGTSPHNEQFF
clone_size: many; d_call: .; v_call: TRBV11-3; j_call: TRBJ1-2; cdr3_nt: TGTGCCAGCAGCCCAAGGGACTCTCGGGACTATGGCTACACCTTC; cdr3_aa: CASSPRDSRDYGYTF
clone_size: .; d_call: .; v_call: TRBV6-5; j_call: TRBJ1-2; cdr3_nt: TGTGCCAGCAGTTACTCAAGAAGGGGGACTAACTATGGCTACACCTTC; cdr3_aa: CASSYSRRGTNYGYTF
clone_size: .; d_call: .; v_call: TRBV24-1; j_call: TRBJ2-2; cdr3_nt: TGTGCCACCAGTGATACAGAGGACGGGAACACCGGGGAGCTGTTTTTT; cdr3_aa: CATSDTEDGNTGELFF
clone_size: few; d_call: .; v_call: TRBV9; j_call: TRBJ1-2; cdr3_nt: TGTGCCAGCCAGGACGGAGGGAACTATGGCTACACCTTC; cdr3_aa: CASQDGGNYGYTF
clone_size: few; d_call: .; v_call: TRBV11-2; j_call: TRBJ1-1; cdr3_nt: TGTGCCAGCAGCTTAGTAGGCGGATACACTGAAGCTTTCTTT; cdr3_aa: CASSLVGGYTEAFF
clone_size: many; d_call: .; v_call: TRBV2; j_call: TRBJ1-6; cdr3_nt: TGTGCCAGCAGCCCAAGAAATTCACCCCTCCACTTT; cdr3_aa: CASSPRNSPLHF
clone_size: .; d_call: .; v_call: TRBV7-8; j_call: TRBJ2-7; cdr3_nt: TGTGCCAGCAGCTTAGACGGCAGGCATTACGAGCAGTACTTC; cdr3_aa: CASSLDGRHYEQYF
clone_size: .; d_call: TRBD1; v_call: TRBV4-1; j_call: TRBJ1-2; cdr3_nt: TGCGCCAGCAGCCAAGGGGGACAGGGCCCCTATGGCTACACCTTC; cdr3_aa: CASSQGGQGPYGYTF
clone_size: many; d_call: TRBD1; v_call: TRBV12-3/TRBV12-4; j_call: TRBJ1-1; cdr3_nt: TGTGCCAGCAACCCGGGACAGATGAACACTGAAGCTTTCTTT; cdr3_aa: CASNPGQMNTEAFF
clone_size: .; d_call: TRBD2; v_call: TRBV7-9; j_call: TRBJ2-1; cdr3_nt: TGTGCCAGCAGCAACATAGCGGGAGGGCTTAACAATGAGCAGTTCTTC; cdr3_aa: CASSNIAGGLNNEQFF
clone_size: many; d_call: .; v_call: TRBV18; j_call: TRBJ2-5; cdr3_nt: TGTGCCAGCTCACGCTCGGCGGGCTCTCAAGAGACCCAGTACTTC; cdr3_aa: CASSRSAGSQETQYF
clone_size: many; d_call: TRBD1; v_call: TRBV28; j_call: TRBJ2-2; cdr3_nt: TGTGCCAGCAGTTTACCGGGACAGGGGGCTTCTGGGGAGCTGTTTTTT; cdr3_aa: CASSLPGQGASGELFF
clone_size: many; d_call: TRBD1; v_call: TRBV28; j_call: TRBJ2-7; cdr3_nt: TGTGCCAGCAGCCCCGGGACAGCGCCCTTCTCCTACGAGCAGTACTTC; cdr3_aa: CASSPGTAPFSYEQYF
clone_size: .; d_call: TRBD2; v_call: TRBV5-1; j_call: TRBJ2-1; cdr3_nt: TGCGCCAGCAGCTCCTCCAGCGGGAGGGATGAGCAGTTCTTC; cdr3_aa: CASSSSSGRDEQFF
clone_size: .; d_call: .; v_call: TRBV12-5; j_call: TRBJ2-3; cdr3_nt: TGTGCTAGTGGCCCGAGCGGGCTTCCAGATACGCAGTATTTT; cdr3_aa: CASGPSGLPDTQYF
clone_size: few; d_call: .; v_call: TRBV10-3; j_call: TRBJ1-1; cdr3_nt: TGTGCCACCAGGGACACAATGAACACTGAAGCTTTCTTT; cdr3_aa: CATRDTMNTEAFF
clone_size: many; d_call: TRBD2; v_call: TRBV28; j_call: TRBJ2-3; cdr3_nt: TGTGCCAGCAGTTCACTAGCGGAGCTCACAGATACGCAGTATTTT; cdr3_aa: CASSSLAELTDTQYF
clone_size: many; d_call: .; v_call: TRBV29-1; j_call: TRBJ1-1; cdr3_nt: TGCAGCGTTGAGGGCAGAGCTGAAGCTTTCTTT; cdr3_aa: CSVEGRAEAFF
clone_size: few; d_call: TRBD1; v_call: TRBV5-1; j_call: TRBJ2-7; cdr3_nt: TGCGCCAGCAGCTTGGATGGGACAGGGGGCCACGAGCAGTACTTC; cdr3_aa: CASSLDGTGGHEQYF
clone_size: many; d_call: TRBD2; v_call: TRBV27; j_call: TRBJ2-1; cdr3_nt: TGTGCCAGCAGTTTCGTAGCGGGAGGGGTTAACAATGAGCAGTTCTTC; cdr3_aa: CASSFVAGGVNNEQFF